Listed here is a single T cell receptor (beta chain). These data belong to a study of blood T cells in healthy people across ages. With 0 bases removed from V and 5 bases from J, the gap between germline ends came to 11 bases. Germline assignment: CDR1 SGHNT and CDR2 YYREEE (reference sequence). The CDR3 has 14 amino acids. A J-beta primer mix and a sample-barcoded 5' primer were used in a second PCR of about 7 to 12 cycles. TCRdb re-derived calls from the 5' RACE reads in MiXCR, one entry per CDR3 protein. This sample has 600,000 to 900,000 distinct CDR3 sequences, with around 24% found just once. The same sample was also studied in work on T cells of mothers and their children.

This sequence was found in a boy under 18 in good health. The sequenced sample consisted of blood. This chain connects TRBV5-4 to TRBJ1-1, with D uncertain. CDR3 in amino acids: CASSLERRETEAFF. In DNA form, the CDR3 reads TGTGCCAGCAGCTTGGAAAGGCGAGAGACTGAAGCTTTCTTT.